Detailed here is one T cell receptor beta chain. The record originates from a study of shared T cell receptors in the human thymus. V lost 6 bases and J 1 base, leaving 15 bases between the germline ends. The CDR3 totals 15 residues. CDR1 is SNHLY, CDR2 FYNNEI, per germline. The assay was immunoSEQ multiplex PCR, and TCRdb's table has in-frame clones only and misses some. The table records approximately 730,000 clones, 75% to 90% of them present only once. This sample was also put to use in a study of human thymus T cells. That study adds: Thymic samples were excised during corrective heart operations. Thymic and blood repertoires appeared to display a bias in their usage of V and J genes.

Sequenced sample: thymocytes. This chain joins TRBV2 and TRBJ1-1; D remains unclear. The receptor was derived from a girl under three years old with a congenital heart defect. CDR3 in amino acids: CASRCQEQPNTEAFF. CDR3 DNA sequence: TGTGCCAGCAGATGTCAGGAACAACCGAACACTGAAGCTTTCTTT.